Below, 8 T cell receptor beta chains from the same sample are listed, as sequenced in a study of chemoradiotherapy in HPV16-positive cancers. This table comes from immunoSEQ multiplex PCR, and its TCRdb copy is limited to in-frame clones, with some not included. The repertoire holds approximately 940 clones, with about 74% as singletons. The input for sequencing was tumor tissue, taken from a patient who underwent chemoradiotherapy. These receptors were obtained from a human donor with HPV-associated anogenital cancer.

The chain recombines TRBV28 with TRBJ2-3; D possibly uses TRBD1 or TRBD2 (7 bases each). The CDR3 is made up of 15 amino acids. Trimming removed 4 bases from V and 5 bases from J, with 16 bases in between. Per germline, CDR1 MDHEN and CDR2 SYDVKM. In DNA form, the CDR3 reads TGTGCCAGCAGTTCAAGCGGGACAGCCGTAGATACGCAGTATTTT. This sequence encodes CASSSSGTAVDTQYF.

This rearrangement joins TRBV7-9 to TRBJ1-4; D might be TRBD1 (6 bases). V was pared by 5 bases and J by 4 bases, with 20 bases between. Germline V gene lookup returns CDR1 SEHNR and CDR2 FQNEAQ (reference sequence). The CDR3 has 17 amino acids. The CDR3 loop is CASSRTHGGQLNEKLFF. Written as DNA, the CDR3 is TGTGCCAGCAGCCGTACCCACGGAGGACAGCTTAATGAAAAACTGTTTTTT.

The chain couples TRBV27 to TRBJ2-7; TRBD1 or TRBD2 may be the D gene (5 bases each). Trimming shortened V by 0 bases and J by 5 bases, and 11 bases separated the two germline ends. CDR1 is MNHEY, CDR2 SMNVEV, per germline (reference sequence). The CDR3 has 14 amino acids. In nucleotides, the CDR3 is TGTGCCAGCAGTTTATCGATGGGGGTAAACGAGCAGTACTTC. Its translation: CASSLSMGVNEQYF.

The J gene is TRBJ2-7, the V gene TRBV2; possibly TRBD2 for D (6 bases). This CDR3 comprises 13 residues. The V gene lost 7 bases and the J gene lost 0 bases, with 10 bases spanning the gap. The V gene's germline CDR1 is SNHLY and CDR2 FYNNEI. The CDR3 region is CASTVADSYEQYF. CDR3 coding DNA: TGTGCCAGCACGGTAGCGGACTCCTACGAGCAGTACTTC.

On this clone: A much larger clone differs from this one at a single base, so this may be a read error. Distinct nucleotide sequences in the sample also encode this CDR3. This rearrangement joins TRBV4-2 to TRBJ2-7, with D uncertain. Looked up from germline, CDR1 is LGHNA and CDR2 is YNFKEQ. The CDR3 is 12 residues long. Trimming removed 4 bases at V and 2 bases at J, with 6 bases between. The CDR3 DNA reads TGTGCCAGCAGCCCCAATACCTACGAGCAGTACTTC. The encoded protein is CASSPNTYEQYF.

The genes are TRBV5-4 and TRBJ2-2; TRBD1 matches 9 bases. The CDR3 length is 13 residues. With V trimmed by 4 bases and J by 7 bases, 2 bases remained unmatched. Per the germline V gene, CDR1 is SGHNT and CDR2 is YYREEE (reference sequence). This CDR3 is CASSTDRGGELFF. The CDR3 nucleotides read TGTGCCAGCAGCACGGACAGGGGCGGGGAGCTGTTTTTT.

This chain links TRBV9 with TRBJ1-2; TRBD1 aligns across 10 bases. The germline gives CDR1 SGDLS, CDR2 YYNGEE. CDR3 size: 18 residues. V was pared by 6 bases and J by 4 bases, with 18 bases of the junction left unmatched. The CDR3 loop is CASNPGRTGGNWVYGYTF. In DNA, the CDR3 is TGTGCCAGCAACCCCGGACGGACAGGGGGTAATTGGGTCTATGGCTACACCTTC.

The CDR3 protein is CASSQVQDSSGNTIYF. For the CDR3, the DNA is TGCGCCAGCAGCCAAGTCCAGGATAGCTCTGGAAACACCATATATTTT. The chain employs TRBV4-1 and TRBJ1-3, with D unclear. The CDR3 runs 16 residues. Germline loops: CDR1 MGHRA, CDR2 YSYEKL. The V end lost 1 base, the J end lost 0 bases, and 10 bases lay between the germline ends.